These T cell receptor beta chains were read from a single sample in a study of early T cells in non-severe SARS-CoV-2 infection. Via MiXCR, TCRdb re-called the 5' RACE reads, giving one row per CDR3 protein. The table lists 100,000 to 150,000 distinct CDR3 sequences, more than 12% of them singletons. Input material: whole blood. Receptors were obtained from an adult who was a healthcare worker with PCR-confirmed SARS-CoV-2 infection or an uninfected control (not recorded which). The CDR3 runs from the conserved cysteine through the conserved F or W. The D gene is left open where the match is weak. For some rows the clone size is stated as once, few or many, or as a class when expanded; others skip it.

>TRBV7-3|.|TRBD1|TRBJ2-7
TGTGCCAGCAGCTGGACAGGGGTGAATGAGCAGTACTTC
CASSWTGVNEQYF
>TRBV5-4|few|TRBD2|TRBJ2-5
TGTGCCAGCAGCTTCACGTTGGGAGCGGGGGGTGAGGAGACCCAGTACTTC
CASSFTLGAGGEETQYF
>TRBV2|few|.|TRBJ2-1
TGTGCCAGCAGAGCTAGGGTCTACAATGAGCAGTTCTTC
CASRARVYNEQFF
>TRBV9|.|.|TRBJ2-2
TGTGCCAGCAGCGTTACGGGTCTGTCCACCGGGGAGCTGTTTTTT
CASSVTGLSTGELFF
>TRBV20-1|many|.|TRBJ1-1
TGCAGTGCGCTCGGGACCCCGGGCACTGAAGCTTTCTTT
CSALGTPGTEAFF
>TRBV10-3|.|TRBD2|TRBJ2-3
TGTGCCATCAGCAAGGGCAGACAGGACCCTAGCGGGATGGGTACGCAGTATTTT
CAISKGRQDPSGMGTQYF
>TRBV7-4|few|TRBD2|TRBJ2-3
TGTGCCCGACGGCTAGCGGGGGTCTCAGATACGCAGTATTTT
CARRLAGVSDTQYF
>TRBV27|.|TRBD2|TRBJ2-1
TGTGCCAGCACACTGCGGGGGGGTTACAATGAGCAGTTCTTC
CASTLRGGYNEQFF
>TRBV6-1|few|.|TRBJ2-2
TGTGCCTCCGGGGCTTTCGGGGAGCTGTTTTTT
CASGAFGELFF
>TRBV20-1|few|.|TRBJ1-2
TGCAGTGCTAGGAACAGGGAAGGTGGCTACACCTTC
CSARNREGGYTF
>TRBV28|.|TRBD1|TRBJ2-1
TGTGCCAGCAGTTTGTGGGACAGGGACAATGAGCAGTTCTTC
CASSLWDRDNEQFF
>TRBV7-2|few|.|TRBJ1-5
TGTGCCAGCAGCCCACAATGGGGTCCCGAAAAGCCCCAGCATTTT
CASSPQWGPEKPQHF
>TRBV4-1|.|.|TRBJ1-2
TGCGCCAGCAGCCAAGAACAGATCCCTAACTATGGCTACACCTTC
CASSQEQIPNYGYTF
>TRBV10-3|few|.|TRBJ1-6
TGTGCCATCAGTGCTGTCGGTAATTCACCCCTCCACTTT
CAISAVGNSPLHF
>TRBV9|.|.|TRBJ1-1
TGTGCCAGCAGCGCTACAGGGCTGAACACTGAAGCTTTCTTT
CASSATGLNTEAFF
>TRBV6-6|.|.|TRBJ2-7
TGTGCCAGCAGTTACTTGGGGGACGAGCAGTACTTC
CASSYLGDEQYF
>TRBV20-1|.|TRBD1|TRBJ2-1
TGCAGTGCTACGGACAGGGGGCTTCTCTCCTACAATGAGCAGTTCTTC
CSATDRGLLSYNEQFF
>TRBV4-1|many|.|TRBJ1-1
TGCGCCAGCAGGAAAAGCACGAACACTGAAGCTTTCTTT
CASRKSTNTEAFF
>TRBV19|.|.|TRBJ1-5
TGTGCCAGCTGGAGGGGAGTGGCGCCCCAGCATTTT
CASWRGVAPQHF
>TRBV6-4|few|.|TRBJ2-5
TGTGCCAGCAGTGAGCAGCGTGGCGAGACCCAGTACTTC
CASSEQRGETQYF
>TRBV18|few|.|TRBJ1-2
TGTGCCAGCTCACTCAATGAGGGCCCTGGTTACACCTTC
CASSLNEGPGYTF
>TRBV5-1|few|.|TRBJ2-5
TGCGCCAGCAGCTCGGACATCGGGGGTGAGACCCAGTACTTC
CASSSDIGGETQYF
>TRBV7-9|once|TRBD1|TRBJ1-1
TGTGCCAGCAGCTTGGACAGGCTCTTGGCTTTCTTT
CASSLDRLLAFF
>TRBV3-1|many|TRBD1|TRBJ1-1
TGTGCCAGCAGCCAAGAAGGGGGCCGGACTGAAGCTTTCTTT
CASSQEGGRTEAFF
>TRBV29-1|many|.|TRBJ2-3
TGCAGGAATACGTCCAGCACAGCAGATACGCAGTATTTT
CRNTSSTADTQYF
>TRBV20-1|few|.|TRBJ2-1
TGCAGTGCTTTGCCCTACAATGAGCAGTTCTTC
CSALPYNEQFF
>TRBV12-3/TRBV12-4|many|.|TRBJ1-2
TGTGCCAGCACCCCGGTCGGGCGTCTAAACTATGGCTACACCTTC
CASTPVGRLNYGYTF
>TRBV5-4|.|TRBD1|TRBJ2-7
TGTGCCAGCAGCTTGGCCGGGACAGGGAACTACGAGCAGTACTTC
CASSLAGTGNYEQYF
>TRBV12-3/TRBV12-4|.|.|TRBJ1-3
TGTGCCAGCAGTTTTAGCTCTGGAAACACCATATATTTT
CASSFSSGNTIYF
>TRBV19|few|.|TRBJ2-2
TGTGCCAGTGCACAGGGGAACACCGGGGAGCTGTTTTTT
CASAQGNTGELFF
>TRBV7-8|.|TRBD2|TRBJ2-3
TGTGCCAGCAGCTTACAGGGACTAGGTTCAGATACGCAGTATTTT
CASSLQGLGSDTQYF